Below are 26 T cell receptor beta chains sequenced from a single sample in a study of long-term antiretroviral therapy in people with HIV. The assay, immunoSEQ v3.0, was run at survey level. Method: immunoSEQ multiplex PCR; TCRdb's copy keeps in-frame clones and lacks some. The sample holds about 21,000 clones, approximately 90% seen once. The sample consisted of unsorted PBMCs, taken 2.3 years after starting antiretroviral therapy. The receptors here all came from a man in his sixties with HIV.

The CDR3 reads CASSFRYEQYF. The CDR3 nucleotides are TGTGCCAGCAGTTTCCGCTACGAGCAGTACTTC. The chain links TRBV6-5 to TRBJ2-7; D not resolved. V lost 4 bases to trimming and J lost 3 bases, with 4 bases between them. CDR3 length: 11 residues. Germline CDR1 reads MNHEY; CDR2 reads SVGAGI.

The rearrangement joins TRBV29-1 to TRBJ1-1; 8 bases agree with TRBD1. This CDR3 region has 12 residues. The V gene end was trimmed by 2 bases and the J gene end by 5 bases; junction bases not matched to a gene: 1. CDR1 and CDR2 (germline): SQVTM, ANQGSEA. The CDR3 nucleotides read TGCAGCGTTGAACAGGGGGCGACTGAAGCTTTCTTT. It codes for CSVEQGATEAFF.

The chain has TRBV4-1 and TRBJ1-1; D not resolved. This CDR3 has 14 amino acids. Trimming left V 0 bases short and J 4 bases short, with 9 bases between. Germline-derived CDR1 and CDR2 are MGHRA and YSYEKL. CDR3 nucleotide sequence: TGCGCCAGCAGCCAAGATACAACAGTCACTGAAGCTTTCTTT. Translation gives CASSQDTTVTEAFF.

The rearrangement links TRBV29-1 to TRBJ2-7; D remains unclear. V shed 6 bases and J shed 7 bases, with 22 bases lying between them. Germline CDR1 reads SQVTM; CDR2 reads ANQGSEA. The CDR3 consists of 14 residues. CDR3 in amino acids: CSVAGPDRLGEQYF. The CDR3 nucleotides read TGCAGCGTCGCCGGACCTGATAGGTTGGGGGAGCAGTACTTC.

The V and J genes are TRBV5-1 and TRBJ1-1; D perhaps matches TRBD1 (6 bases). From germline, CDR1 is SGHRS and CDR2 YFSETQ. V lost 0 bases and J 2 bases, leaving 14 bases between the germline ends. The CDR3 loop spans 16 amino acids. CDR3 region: CASSLDPGTFNTEAFF. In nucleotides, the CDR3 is TGCGCCAGCAGCTTGGACCCCGGGACATTTAACACTGAAGCTTTCTTT.

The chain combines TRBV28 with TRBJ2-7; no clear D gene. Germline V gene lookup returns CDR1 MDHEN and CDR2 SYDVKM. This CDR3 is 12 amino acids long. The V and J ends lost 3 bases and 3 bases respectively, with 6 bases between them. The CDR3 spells CASSLSIYEQYF. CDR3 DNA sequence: TGTGCCAGCAGTTTGAGTATCTACGAGCAGTACTTC.

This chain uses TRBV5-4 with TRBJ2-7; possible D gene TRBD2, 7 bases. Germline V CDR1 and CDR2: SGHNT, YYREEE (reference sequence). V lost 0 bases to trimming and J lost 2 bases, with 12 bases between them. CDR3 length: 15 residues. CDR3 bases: TGTGCCAGCAGCTTGGCCGGGGGGCGCCCCTACGAGCAGTACTTC. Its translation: CASSLAGGRPYEQYF.

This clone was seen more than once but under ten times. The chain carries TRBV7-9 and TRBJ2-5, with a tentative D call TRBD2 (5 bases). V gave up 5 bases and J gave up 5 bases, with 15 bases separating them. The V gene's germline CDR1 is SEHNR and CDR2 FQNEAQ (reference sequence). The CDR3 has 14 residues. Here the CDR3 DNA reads TGTGCCAGCAGCCCGGAGGACTTTAGGGAGACCCAGTACTTC. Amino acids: CASSPEDFRETQYF. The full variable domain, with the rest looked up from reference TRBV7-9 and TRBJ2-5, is DTGVSQNPRHKITKRGQNVTFRCDPISEHNRLYWYRQTLGQGPEFLTYFQNEAQLEKSRLLSDRFSAERPKGSFSTLEIQRTEQGDSAMYLCASSPEDFRETQYFGPGTRLLVL.

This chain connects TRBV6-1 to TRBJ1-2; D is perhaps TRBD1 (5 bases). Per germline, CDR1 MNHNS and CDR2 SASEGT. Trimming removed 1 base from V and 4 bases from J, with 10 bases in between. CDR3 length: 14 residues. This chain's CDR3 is CASSEVHGAYGYTF. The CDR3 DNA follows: TGTGCCAGCAGTGAAGTACACGGGGCCTATGGCTACACCTTC.

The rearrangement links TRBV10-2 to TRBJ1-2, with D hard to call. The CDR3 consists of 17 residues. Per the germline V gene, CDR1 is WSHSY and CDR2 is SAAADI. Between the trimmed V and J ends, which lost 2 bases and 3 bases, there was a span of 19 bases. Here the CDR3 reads CASSEPTPGPVYYGYTF. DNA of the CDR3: TGCGCCAGCAGTGAGCCGACCCCGGGCCCGGTTTACTATGGCTACACCTTC.

CDR3 DNA: TGCGCCAGCAGCTTATTCGGGGGCGCGTCTGGGGCCAACGTCCTGACTTTC. Translation gives CASSLFGGASGANVLTF. This sequence joins TRBV5-1 and TRBJ2-6; D assignment may be TRBD1 or TRBD2 (6 bases each). CDR3 size: 17 residues. V gave up 2 bases and J gave up 1 base, with 13 bases separating them. Germline V gene lookup returns CDR1 SGHRS and CDR2 YFSETQ. The variable domain in full, completed from reference TRBV5-1 and TRBJ2-6, reads KAGVTQTPRYLIKTRGQQVTLSCSPISGHRSVSWYQQTPGQGLQFLFEYFSETQRNKGNFPGRFSGRQFSNSRSEMNVSTLELGDSALYLCASSLFGGASGANVLTFGAGSRLTVL.

The CDR3 is CASSEVQYGYTF. CDR3 in DNA: TGCGCCAGCAGCGAGGTCCAATATGGCTACACCTTC. The gene calls are TRBV10-2 and TRBJ1-2; D ambiguous. V was trimmed by 6 bases and J by 5 bases, leaving 10 bases between them. Germline V gene lookup returns CDR1 WSHSY and CDR2 SAAADI. The CDR3 extends over 12 amino acids.

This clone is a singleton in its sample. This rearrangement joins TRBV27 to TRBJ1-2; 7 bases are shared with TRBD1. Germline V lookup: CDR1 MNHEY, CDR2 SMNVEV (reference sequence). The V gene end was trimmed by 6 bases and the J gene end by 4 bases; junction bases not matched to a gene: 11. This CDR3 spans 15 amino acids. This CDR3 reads CASSKKGTEAYGYTF. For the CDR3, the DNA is TGTGCCAGCAGCAAAAAAGGGACAGAGGCCTATGGCTACACCTTC.

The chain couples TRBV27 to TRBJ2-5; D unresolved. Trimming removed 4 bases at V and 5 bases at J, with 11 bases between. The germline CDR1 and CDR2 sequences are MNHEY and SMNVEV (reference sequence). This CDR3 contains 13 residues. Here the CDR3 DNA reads TGTGCCAGCAGTTGGACCGCACGGGAGACCCAGTACTTC. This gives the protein CASSWTARETQYF.

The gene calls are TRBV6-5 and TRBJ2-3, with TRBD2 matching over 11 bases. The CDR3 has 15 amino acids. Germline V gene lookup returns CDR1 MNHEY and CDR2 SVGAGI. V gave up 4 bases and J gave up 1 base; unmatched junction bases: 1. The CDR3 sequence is CASSFSGGGTDTQYF. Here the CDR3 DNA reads TGTGCCAGCAGTTTTAGCGGGGGGGGCACAGATACGCAGTATTTT.

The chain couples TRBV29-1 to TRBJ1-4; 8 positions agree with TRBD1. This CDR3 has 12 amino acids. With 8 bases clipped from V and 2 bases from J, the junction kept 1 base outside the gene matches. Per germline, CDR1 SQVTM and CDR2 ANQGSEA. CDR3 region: CSYRGTNEKLFF. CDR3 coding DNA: TGCAGCTACAGGGGGACTAATGAAAAACTGTTTTTT.

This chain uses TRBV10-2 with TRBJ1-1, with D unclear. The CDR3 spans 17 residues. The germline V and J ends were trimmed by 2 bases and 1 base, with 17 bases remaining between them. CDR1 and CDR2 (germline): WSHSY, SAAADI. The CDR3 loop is CASSEPSGRGKNTEAFF. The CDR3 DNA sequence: TGCGCCAGCAGTGAGCCGAGTGGACGGGGAAAGAACACTGAAGCTTTCTTT.

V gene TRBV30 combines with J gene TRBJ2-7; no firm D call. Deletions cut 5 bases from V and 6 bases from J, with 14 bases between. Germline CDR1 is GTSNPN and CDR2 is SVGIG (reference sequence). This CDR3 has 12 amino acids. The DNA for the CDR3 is TGTGCCTGGTGCTATACTGGCGGCGAGCAGTACTTC. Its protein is CAWCYTGGEQYF.

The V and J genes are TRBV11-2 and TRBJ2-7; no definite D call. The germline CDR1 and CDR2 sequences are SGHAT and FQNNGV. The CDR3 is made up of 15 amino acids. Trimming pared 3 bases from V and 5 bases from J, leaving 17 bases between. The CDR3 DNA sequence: TGTGCCAGCAGCTTTTCTCGGGCGGCTCAGGACGAGCAGTACTTC. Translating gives CASSFSRAAQDEQYF.

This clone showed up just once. The CDR3 region has the DNA TGCGCCAGCAGCTTGGATTCAGGGGCATTGCCCGGGGAGCTGTTTTTT. It yields the protein CASSLDSGALPGELFF. This chain uses TRBV5-1 with TRBJ2-2; D may be TRBD1 (6 bases). This CDR3 is built from 16 residues. Per the germline V gene, CDR1 is SGHRS and CDR2 is YFSETQ. Trimming removed 0 bases from V and 6 bases from J, with 15 bases in between.

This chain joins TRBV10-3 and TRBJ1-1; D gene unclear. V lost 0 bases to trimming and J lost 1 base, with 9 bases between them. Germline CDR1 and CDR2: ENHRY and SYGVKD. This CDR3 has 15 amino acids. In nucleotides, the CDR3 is TGTGCCATCAGTGAGTCGTCTCCAAAGAACACTGAAGCTTTCTTT. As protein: CAISESSPKNTEAFF.

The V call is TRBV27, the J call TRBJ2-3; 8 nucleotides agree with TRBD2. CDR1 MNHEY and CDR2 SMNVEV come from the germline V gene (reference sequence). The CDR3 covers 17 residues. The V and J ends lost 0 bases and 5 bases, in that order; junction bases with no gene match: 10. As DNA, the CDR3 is TGTGCCAGCAGTTTATCCTCAATCGGACTAGCAGGAGATACGCAGTATTTT. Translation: CASSLSSIGLAGDTQYF.

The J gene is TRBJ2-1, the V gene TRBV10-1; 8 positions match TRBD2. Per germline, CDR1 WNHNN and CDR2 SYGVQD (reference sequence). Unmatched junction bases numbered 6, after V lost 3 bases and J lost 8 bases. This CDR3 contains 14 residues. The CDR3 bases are TGCGCCAGCAGTGAATGGACTAGCCCGCATGAGCAGTTCTTC. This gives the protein CASSEWTSPHEQFF.

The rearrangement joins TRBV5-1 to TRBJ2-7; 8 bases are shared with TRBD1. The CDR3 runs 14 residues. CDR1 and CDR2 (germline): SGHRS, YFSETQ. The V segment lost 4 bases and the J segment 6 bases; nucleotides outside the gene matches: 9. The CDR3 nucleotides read TGCGCCAGCAGCCTTCGACAGGGGCTCGTCGAGCAGTACTTC. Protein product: CASSLRQGLVEQYF.

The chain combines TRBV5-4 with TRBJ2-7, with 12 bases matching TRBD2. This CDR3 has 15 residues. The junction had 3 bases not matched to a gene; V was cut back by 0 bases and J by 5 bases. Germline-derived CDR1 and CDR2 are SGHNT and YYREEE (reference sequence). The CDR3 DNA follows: TGTGCCAGCAGCTTGGGCACTAGCGGGAGGAACGAGCAGTACTTC. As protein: CASSLGTSGRNEQYF.

The CDR3 DNA is TGTGCCAGCAGCTTGCTGAGCTTTAATGAAAAACTGTTTTTT. Translation gives CASSLLSFNEKLFF. The rearrangement uses TRBV5-5 and TRBJ1-4, with D uncertain. CDR1 is SGHKS and CDR2 is YYEKEE in the germline V gene (reference sequence). The ends were cut back, 1 base at V and 4 bases at J, with 8 bases in the middle. The CDR3 extends over 14 amino acids. Full variable domain (rest looked up from reference TRBV5-5 and TRBJ1-4): DAGVTQSPTHLIKTRGQQVTLRCSPISGHKSVSWYQQVLGQGPQFIFQYYEKEERGRGNFPDRFSARQFPNYSSELNVNALLLGDSALYLCASSLLSFNEKLFFGSGTQLSVL.